The 32 T cell receptor beta chains in this list originate from one sample, sequenced in a study of cytomegalovirus exposure and HLA in healthy donors. 13 Jbeta primers and 60 Vbeta primers were used for the PCR. Using immunoSEQ multiplex PCR, the repertoire was profiled, and TCRdb retains in-frame clones only, with some absent. The sample contains around 170,000 clones, 65% to 80% of which appear only once. The sample comprised PBMCs. These receptors all stem from a woman aged 45-65 years in good health and CMV-seropositive.

V gene TRBV11-2 combines with J gene TRBJ2-1; TRBD2 might be the D (6 bases). Looked up from germline, CDR1 is SGHAT and CDR2 is FQNNGV. Trimming pared 1 base from V and 8 bases from J, leaving 15 bases between. There are 15 residues in the CDR3. CDR3 loop: CASSLVGGLDDEQFF. CDR3 nucleotide sequence: TGTGCCAGCAGCTTAGTCGGAGGGTTGGACGATGAGCAGTTCTTC. The whole variable domain, filled in from reference TRBV11-2 and TRBJ2-1, reads EAGVAQSPRYKIIEKRQSVAFWCNPISGHATLYWYQQILGQGPKLLIQFQNNGVVDDSQLPKDRFSAERLKGVDSTLKIQPAKLEDSAVYLCASSLVGGLDDEQFFGPGTRLTVL.

V is TRBV9 and J is TRBJ1-3; D is undetermined. The CDR3 contains 13 residues. Germline-derived CDR1 and CDR2 are SGDLS and YYNGEE. With 4 bases removed from V and 4 bases from J, the gap between germline ends came to 9 bases. CDR3 loop: CASSPQPGNTIYF. CDR3 in DNA: TGTGCCAGCAGCCCACAACCCGGAAACACCATATATTTT.

The CDR3 DNA is TGTGCCAGTAGTCCGGACGGTGAAGGGGGCTACGAGCAGTACTTC. Protein product: CASSPDGEGGYEQYF. The rearrangement joins TRBV19 to TRBJ2-7; D is perhaps TRBD1 (6 bases). In germline, CDR1 is LNHDA, CDR2 SQIVND (reference sequence). The V gene lost 5 bases and the J gene lost 3 bases, with 17 bases spanning the gap. CDR3 length: 15 amino acids. Together with reference TRBV19 and TRBJ2-7, the CDR3 gives the full variable domain: DGGITQSPKYLFRKEGQNVTLSCEQNLNHDAMYWYRQDPGQGLRLIYYSQIVNDFQKGDIAEGYSVSREKKESFPLTVTSAQKNPTAFYLCASSPDGEGGYEQYFGPGTRLTVT.

V gene TRBV6-6 combines with J gene TRBJ2-7; no reliable D call. This CDR3 contains 11 residues. Trimming removed 5 bases from V and 7 bases from J, with 9 bases in between. Per the germline V gene, CDR1 is MNHNY and CDR2 is SVGAGI (reference sequence). The CDR3 DNA reads as TGTGCCAGCAGTCCCTTAATGGAGCAGTACTTC. Translation gives CASSPLMEQYF.

This clone has only one observation. The chain recombines TRBV7-2 with TRBJ1-2; 7 bases match TRBD1. CDR1 and CDR2 from the germline V gene are SGHTA and FQGNSA. The CDR3 length is 16 residues. The junction had 8 bases not matched to a gene; V was cut back by 0 bases and J by 4 bases. The chain's CDR3 is CASSLAATGALYGYTF. The DNA of the CDR3 is TGTGCCAGCAGCTTAGCGGCCACAGGGGCCCTCTATGGCTACACCTTC.

The rearrangement joins TRBV7-3 to TRBJ2-2, with TRBD1 matching over 8 bases. V dropped 5 bases and J dropped 6; count of bases not matched to a gene: 8. Germline-derived CDR1 and CDR2 are SGHTA and FQGTGA. The CDR3 length is 15 residues. Written as DNA, the CDR3 is TGTGCCAGCAGCCCTGTGACAGGGGAAGCCGGGGAGCTGTTTTTT. Translating it yields CASSPVTGEAGELFF.

The rearrangement links TRBV5-6 to TRBJ2-7, with 8 bases identical to TRBD1. V was clipped by 4 bases and J by 3 bases; unmatched bases: 6. The CDR3 spans 14 residues. Per the germline V gene, CDR1 is SGHDT and CDR2 is YYEEEE. The CDR3, as DNA: TGTGCCAGCAGCCTCAGGGACAGGAACTACGAGCAGTACTTC. Translated, it gives CASSLRDRNYEQYF.

This chain uses TRBV10-3 with TRBJ1-1, with D possibly matching TRBD1 (6 bases). V was pared by 7 bases and J by 2 bases, with 14 bases between. The CDR3 has 14 residues. Looked up from germline, CDR1 is ENHRY and CDR2 is SYGVKD. CDR3 in amino acids: CAINLLRGNTEAFF. CDR3 nucleotide sequence: TGTGCCATCAACCTTCTCAGGGGAAACACTGAAGCTTTCTTT.

The chain combines TRBV5-1 with TRBJ1-1, with 9 positions matching TRBD1. Trimming at V came to 4 bases and at J to 5 bases, leaving 6 bases not matched to a gene. CDR1 is SGHRS, CDR2 YFSETQ, per germline. The CDR3 has 14 residues. CDR3 nucleotides: TGCGCCAGCAGCAGCTTGACAGGGGGTACTGAAGCTTTCTTT. Amino acid sequence: CASSSLTGGTEAFF. Using reference TRBV5-1 and TRBJ1-1 for the parts outside the CDR3, the full variable domain is KAGVTQTPRYLIKTRGQQVTLSCSPISGHRSVSWYQQTPGQGLQFLFEYFSETQRNKGNFPGRFSGRQFSNSRSEMNVSTLELGDSALYLCASSSLTGGTEAFFGQGTRLTVV.

This clone was picked up a small number of times. The chain links TRBV5-4 to TRBJ2-7; TRBD2 agrees at 11 bases. V was pared by 4 bases and J by 4 bases, with 4 bases of the junction left unmatched. CDR3 length: 14 residues. The germline V gene has CDR1 SGHNT and CDR2 YYREEE (reference sequence). DNA of the CDR3: TGTGCCAGCAGCCCGGGACTAGCGGCTTACGAGCAGTACTTC. The encoded protein is CASSPGLAAYEQYF.

The genes are TRBV19 and TRBJ2-3; perhaps TRBD2 as D (6 bases). Germline V gene lookup returns CDR1 LNHDA and CDR2 SQIVND (reference sequence). The CDR3 extends over 15 amino acids. The ends were cut back, 3 bases at V and 4 bases at J, with 14 bases in the middle. The CDR3: CASSMGPGTADTQYF. Written as DNA, the CDR3 is TGTGCCAGTAGTATGGGGCCAGGGACTGCAGATACGCAGTATTTT.

V and J are TRBV29-1 and TRBJ2-3, with D unclear. The germline CDR1 and CDR2 sequences are SQVTM and ANQGSEA. Trimming pared 7 bases from V and 1 base from J, leaving 9 bases between. This CDR3 comprises 12 residues. The CDR3 loop is CSAREGTDTQYF. For the CDR3, the DNA is TGCAGCGCACGCGAGGGCACAGATACGCAGTATTTT.

The V gene is TRBV7-3, the J gene TRBJ2-1; 8 bases are shared with TRBD2. Germline CDR1 SGHTA, CDR2 FQGTGA. V shed 5 bases and J 8 bases; nucleotides not matched to a gene: 11. The CDR3 has 15 residues. For the CDR3, the DNA is TGTGCCAGCAGCCCTGGAGTAGCGGGATTTCATGAGCAGTTCTTC. This sequence encodes CASSPGVAGFHEQFF.

The V and J genes are TRBV11-2 and TRBJ2-2, with D possibly being TRBD2 (5 bases). The germline V gene encodes CDR1 SGHAT and CDR2 FQNNGV. The V end lost 2 bases, the J end lost 3 bases, and 19 bases lay between the germline ends. The length of the CDR3 is 18 residues. CDR3: CASSLRDWRRNDTGELFF. The CDR3 region has the DNA TGTGCCAGCAGCTTAAGGGATTGGAGGAGAAATGACACCGGGGAGCTGTTTTTT.

J is TRBJ2-1 and V is TRBV27, with TRBD2 matching 7 bases. Germline V lookup: CDR1 MNHEY, CDR2 SMNVEV (reference sequence). V shed 0 bases, J shed 3 bases, and the junction held 5 bases outside the gene matches. This CDR3 has 16 residues. The CDR3 bases are TGTGCCAGCAGTTTATCGTTGGGACTAAGCTACAATGAGCAGTTCTTC. Protein: CASSLSLGLSYNEQFF.

This clone appeared a single time. The chain is built from TRBV28 and TRBJ2-5; 7 bases agree with TRBD1. V lost 6 bases to trimming and J lost 2 bases; unmatched junction nucleotides: 3. The CDR3 has 13 residues. CDR1 is MDHEN, CDR2 SYDVKM, per germline. The DNA for the CDR3 is TGTGCCAGCAGACGGGGACAGCAAGAGACCCAGTACTTC. Its translation: CASRRGQQETQYF.

The CDR3 nucleotides are TGTGCCAGCAGCTTGGGCAGCCAAGAGACCCAGTACTTC. Its translation: CASSLGSQETQYF. The chain uses TRBV5-5 and TRBJ2-5; unclear D gene. V was shortened by 0 bases and J by 1 base, with 4 bases between the two germline ends. CDR3 size: 13 residues. Germline V lookup: CDR1 SGHKS, CDR2 YYEKEE (reference sequence).

This clone has more than one count but fewer than ten. The chain has TRBV30 and TRBJ1-1; D is unclear. The CDR3 loop spans 13 amino acids. From germline, CDR1 is GTSNPN and CDR2 SVGIG (reference sequence). Deletions cut 8 bases from V and 4 bases from J, with 17 bases between. Here the CDR3 DNA reads TGTGCCCTAGTAGTGGATTTGGGCACTGAAGCTTTCTTT. The encoded protein is CALVVDLGTEAFF.

The rearrangement links TRBV5-1 to TRBJ1-1, with D unresolved. The CDR3 has 13 amino acids. Between the trimmed V and J ends, which lost 1 base and 1 base, there was a span of 5 bases. Germline CDR1 SGHRS, CDR2 YFSETQ. CDR3 sequence reads: CASSLPGNTEAFF. CDR3 nucleotides: TGCGCCAGCAGCTTGCCGGGGAACACTGAAGCTTTCTTT.

This chain connects TRBV20-1 to TRBJ2-4, with 9 bases identical to TRBD1. This CDR3 spans 11 amino acids. V lost 8 bases, J lost 15 bases, and 11 bases stayed unmatched. Germline V gene data show CDR1 as DFQATT and CDR2 as SNEGSKA (reference sequence). Here the CDR3 reads CSTNRGPEWYF. The CDR3 coding sequence is TGCAGTACCAACAGGGGGCCGGAGTGGTACTTC.

The V call is TRBV28, the J call TRBJ1-1; no clear D. This CDR3 is built from 12 residues. Per the germline V gene, CDR1 is MDHEN and CDR2 is SYDVKM. Deletions cut 3 bases from V and 6 bases from J, with 8 bases between. DNA for the CDR3: TGTGCCAGCAGTTTGATACAGCCTGAAGCTTTCTTT. This codes for CASSLIQPEAFF.

The chain joins TRBV4-3 to TRBJ1-3, with D unresolved. Germline CDR1 reads LGHNA; CDR2 reads YSLEER. Trimming removed 3 bases at V and 0 bases at J, with 6 bases between. This CDR3 is built from 14 residues. CDR3 DNA sequence: TGCGCCAGCAGCCAGGGCTCCTCTGGAAACACCATATATTTT. Its protein product is CASSQGSSGNTIYF.

This chain connects TRBV5-8 to TRBJ2-3; a weak D match, TRBD2 (5 bases). The CDR3 loop spans 19 amino acids. Germline assignment: CDR1 SGHTS and CDR2 YDEGEE. Trimming removed 1 base from V and 0 bases from J, with 21 bases in between. The CDR3 is CASSLKPPGLGGSTDTQYF. The CDR3 region has the DNA TGTGCCAGCAGCTTGAAACCCCCCGGATTAGGCGGGAGCACAGATACGCAGTATTTT.

CDR3 coding DNA: TGTGCCAGAAGCGCCACGTACACCGGCAATCAGCCCCAGCATTTT. It specifies CARSATYTGNQPQHF. The J gene is TRBJ1-5, the V gene TRBV7-5; the DNA was not compared with TRBD1, the D call given in the table. TRBV7-5 is labeled a pseudogene. CDR3 length: 15 residues.

This chain connects TRBV5-1 to TRBJ2-3; TRBD2 matches at 8 bases. CDR3 length equals 18 residues. CDR1 is SGHRS and CDR2 is YFSETQ in the germline V gene. V lost 2 bases to trimming and J lost 0 bases; unmatched junction nucleotides: 11. CDR3 loop: CASSLGLAGRLSTDTQYF. Here the CDR3 DNA reads TGCGCCAGCAGCTTAGGCCTAGCGGGTCGTCTTAGCACAGATACGCAGTATTTT.

V usage is TRBV2 and J usage is TRBJ1-1; a weak D match, TRBD1 (5 bases). This CDR3 spans 13 amino acids. Germline V gene lookup returns CDR1 SNHLY and CDR2 FYNNEI. V was cut by 4 bases and J by 5 bases, with 11 bases left in between. The CDR3 sequence: CASSADRRTEAFF. CDR3 nucleotide sequence: TGTGCCAGCAGTGCCGACAGACGGACTGAAGCTTTCTTT.

The chain couples TRBV27 to TRBJ1-2; possible D gene TRBD1, 5 bases. Trimming took off 5 bases at V and 4 bases at J, with 11 bases between the two ends. The CDR3 consists of 13 residues. The germline V gene has CDR1 MNHEY and CDR2 SMNVEV (reference sequence). The CDR3 loop reads CASSPRQLYGYTF. CDR3 nucleotides: TGTGCCAGCAGTCCCCGACAGCTCTATGGCTACACCTTC.

The rearrangement uses TRBV30 and TRBJ2-3, with a possible D match to TRBD1 (8 bases). Germline V CDR1 and CDR2: GTSNPN, SVGIG (reference sequence). Trimming stripped 7 bases from V and 1 base from J, with 12 bases between. This CDR3 has 13 amino acids. CDR3 sequence reads: CASTGGGTDTQYF. The CDR3 DNA is TGTGCCTCAACAGGGGGGGGCACAGATACGCAGTATTTT.

The genes are TRBV6-5 and TRBJ1-2; 8 positions match TRBD1. Germline loops: CDR1 MNHEY, CDR2 SVGAGI. CDR3 length: 14 amino acids. V dropped 5 bases and J dropped 5; count of bases not matched to a gene: 7. As DNA, the CDR3 is TGTGCCAGCAGTGGGGGACAGGTAGCTTATGGCTACACCTTC. It yields the protein CASSGGQVAYGYTF.

The CDR3 sequence is CACPRQGAYEQYF. As DNA, the CDR3 is TGTGCCTGTCCGAGACAGGGGGCCTACGAGCAGTACTTC. The chain joins TRBV30 to TRBJ2-7, with 9 nucleotides matching TRBD1. J lost 2 bases, V lost 6 bases, and 5 bases had no gene match. This CDR3 contains 13 residues. CDR1 and CDR2 from the germline V gene are GTSNPN and SVGIG (reference sequence).

About this clone: The junction shows a germline mismatch at one end, possibly a read error. The J gene is TRBJ2-6, the V gene TRBV5-4; D is perhaps TRBD1 (5 bases). The germline CDR1 and CDR2 sequences are SGHNT and YYREEE (reference sequence). This CDR3 is built from 18 residues. In DNA form, the CDR3 reads TGTGCCAGCAGCTCGGCAGGGCCACCCTGGGCTGGGGCCAACGGCCTGACTTTC. This codes for CASSSAGPPWAGANGLTF. Full variable domain (remainder filled in from reference TRBV5-4 and TRBJ2-6): ETGVTQSPTHLIKTRGQQVTLRCSSQSGHNTVSWYQQALGQGPQFIFQYYREEENGRGNFPPRFSGLQFPNYSSELNVNALELDDSALYLCASSSAGPPWAGANGLTFGAGSRLTVL.

This rearrangement joins TRBV18 to TRBJ2-7, with D possibly TRBD1 on 5 matching bases. The CDR3 extends over 16 amino acids. The ends were cut back, 4 bases at V and 2 bases at J, with 18 bases in the middle. From germline, CDR1 is KGHSH and CDR2 LQKENI. In DNA form, the CDR3 reads TGTGCCAGCTCACAAGGGGCTAGGTCCGGGCCCTACGAGCAGTACTTC. Translating it yields CASSQGARSGPYEQYF. Supplemented by reference TRBV18 and TRBJ2-7, the full variable domain reads NAGVMQNPRHLVRRRGQEARLRCSPMKGHSHVYWYRQLPEEGLKFMVYLQKENIIDESGMPKERFSAEFPKEGPSILRIQQVVRGDSAAYFCASSQGARSGPYEQYFGPGTRLTVT.